This is a list of T cell receptor beta chains from one sample in a study of control samples from healthy donors and cancer patients. The method was immunoSEQ multiplex PCR; TCRdb's version includes in-frame clones alone and lacks a portion of them. The sample yields some 150,000 clones, just over 95% seen once. Sequencing input: blood. The receptor set was obtained from a woman aged 30 to 39 in good health. CDR3s include the opening cysteine and the closing phenylalanine or tryptophan. The order of the fields is V gene, J gene, CDR3 protein.

V gene: TRBV3-1/TRBV3-2; J gene: TRBJ1-2; CDR3 protein: CASSQAPGYGYTF
V gene: TRBV5-1; J gene: TRBJ2-6; CDR3 protein: CASSPTGTGANVLTF
V gene: TRBV7-9; J gene: TRBJ1-1; CDR3 protein: CASGSVEAFF
V gene: TRBV30; J gene: TRBJ1-5; CDR3 protein: CAWRGTGPNQPQHF
V gene: TRBV4-1; J gene: TRBJ2-7; CDR3 protein: CASSQASSGNDEQYF
V gene: TRBV11-2; J gene: TRBJ2-6; CDR3 protein: CASSTFMGGANVLTF
V gene: TRBV6-1; J gene: TRBJ1-5; CDR3 protein: CASNKGNGNQPQHF
V gene: TRBV6-1; J gene: TRBJ2-1; CDR3 protein: CASSEARTVPRVYNEQFF
V gene: TRBV2; J gene: TRBJ2-5; CDR3 protein: CASSEAWAYGGGLETQYF
V gene: TRBV2; J gene: TRBJ2-3; CDR3 protein: CASSGFMGETDTQYF
V gene: TRBV6-5; J gene: TRBJ1-1; CDR3 protein: CASIYNPDLNTEAFF
V gene: TRBV19; J gene: TRBJ1-2; CDR3 protein: CASSISGYNGYTF
V gene: TRBV14; J gene: TRBJ1-1; CDR3 protein: CASSPQMNTEAFF
V gene: TRBV5-5; J gene: TRBJ2-3; CDR3 protein: CASSLVGNTDTQYF
V gene: TRBV11-2; J gene: TRBJ2-3; CDR3 protein: CASSLGRGGSTDTQYF
V gene: TRBV19; J gene: TRBJ2-1; CDR3 protein: CASSSGSSYNEQFF
V gene: TRBV30; J gene: TRBJ2-1; CDR3 protein: CAWSGRAKYNEQFF
V gene: TRBV10-3; J gene: TRBJ2-1; CDR3 protein: CAISTSLGPYNEQFF
V gene: TRBV27; J gene: TRBJ1-5; CDR3 protein: CASRLTGGLSNQPQHF
V gene: TRBV9; J gene: TRBJ2-7; CDR3 protein: CASSVNRVSYEQYF
V gene: TRBV5-1; J gene: TRBJ2-7; CDR3 protein: CASSSLGQANEQYF
V gene: TRBV2; J gene: TRBJ1-2; CDR3 protein: CASKGGGGYGYTF
V gene: TRBV7-2; J gene: TRBJ2-7; CDR3 protein: CASRLAGGLYEQYF